Presented here are 32 T cell receptor beta chains from one specimen sequenced in a study of beta chain features in type 1 diabetes. Study-level points and caveats: Type 1 diabetes patients had moderately but significantly shorter TCRB CDR3s in all four CD4+ subsets.

TCRB transcripts that were expressed got sequenced, as all of the isolated RNA had been reverse transcribed. Sequenced by immunoSEQ multiplex PCR; TCRdb stores in-frame clones only, minus some. This table holds 300,000 to 350,000 clones, 13% found once. Their antigens are not known. The source material was naive CD4+ T cells from blood. These receptors were taken from a woman between 18 and 30 years old with type 1 diabetes.

This clone has just a few counts. The chain uses TRBV6-6 and TRBJ2-5, with D perhaps TRBD2 (5 bases). Per germline, CDR1 MNHNY and CDR2 SVGAGI (reference sequence). CDR3 length equals 14 residues. The ends were cut back, 2 bases at V and 5 bases at J, with 12 bases in the middle. The CDR3 DNA reads as TGTGCCAGCAGTTACCGGACTGGAGGCGAGACCCAGTACTTC. Protein: CASSYRTGGETQYF.

This rearrangement joins TRBV27 to TRBJ2-5; 9 nucleotides agree with TRBD2. The junction had 11 bases not matched to a gene; V was cut back by 5 bases and J by 4 bases. The germline V gene encodes CDR1 MNHEY and CDR2 SMNVEV (reference sequence). CDR3 length: 16 amino acids. CDR3 nucleotide sequence: TGTGCCAGCAGTCCCCGGGTAGCGGGAGTACGAGAGACCCAGTACTTC. This codes for CASSPRVAGVRETQYF.

This clone has more than one count but fewer than ten. The chain is built from TRBV7-9 and TRBJ2-3; TRBD2 agrees at 10 bases. CDR3 size: 17 residues. Losses at the gene ends were 0 bases for V and 3 bases for J; bases not matched to a gene: 6. CDR1 is SEHNR and CDR2 is FQNEAQ in the germline V gene (reference sequence). CDR3 protein: CASSLAPGLASTDTQYF. The CDR3 bases are TGTGCCAGCAGCTTAGCGCCGGGACTAGCGTCAACAGATACGCAGTATTTT.

This clone came up a few times. This chain's CDR3 is CASSLQASGRYEQFF. The CDR3 DNA sequence: TGCGCCAGCAGTCTTCAGGCTAGCGGGAGGTATGAGCAGTTCTTC. V and J are TRBV5-1 and TRBJ2-1; 11 nucleotides match TRBD2. The germline gives CDR1 SGHRS, CDR2 YFSETQ. CDR3 length: 15 amino acids. With V trimmed by 5 bases and J by 8 bases, 9 bases remained unmatched.

V usage is TRBV28 and J usage is TRBJ1-1; a possible D gene is TRBD1 (5 bases). CDR3 length: 15 residues. The germline CDR1 and CDR2 sequences are MDHEN and SYDVKM. Trimming took 4 bases from V and 1 from J, leaving 13 bases between them. The CDR3 bases are TGTGCCAGCAGTTATGCGGGGCATACGAACACTGAAGCTTTCTTT. It codes for CASSYAGHTNTEAFF.

This chain joins TRBV5-1 and TRBJ2-1; D is unresolved. V lost 0 bases, J lost 6 bases, and 7 bases lay in between. CDR3 size: 13 residues. Germline V CDR1 and CDR2: SGHRS, YFSETQ. The DNA for the CDR3 is TGCGCCAGCAGCTTGGTGCGCGGCAATGAGCAGTTCTTC. Protein: CASSLVRGNEQFF.

A few counts support this clone. V is TRBV18 and J is TRBJ2-7; 11 positions match TRBD2. Germline V gene data show CDR1 as KGHSH and CDR2 as LQKENI. The V and J ends lost 0 bases and 3 bases, in that order; junction bases with no gene match: 4. The CDR3 runs 16 residues. CDR3 protein: CASSPPGSGRDYEQYF. For the CDR3, the DNA is TGTGCCAGCTCACCACCGGGTAGCGGGAGGGACTACGAGCAGTACTTC.

The chain couples TRBV21-1 to TRBJ2-7; TRBD1 reflects the table's D call only, with no check against the DNA. TRBV21-1 is termed a pseudogene. CDR3 length: 18 residues. CDR3 nucleotides: TGTGCCAGCAGCAAGTCCCGGGACAGGGATAATCATCTCTACGAGCAGTACGTC. Its translation: CASSKSRDRDNHLYEQYV.

This clone was seen a handful of times. The rearrangement links TRBV6-1 to TRBJ2-7; 9 bases align to TRBD2. The CDR3 sequence is 14 residues long. The junction had 9 bases not matched to a gene; V was cut back by 10 bases and J by 2 bases. CDR1 and CDR2 (germline): MNHNS, SASEGT. DNA of the CDR3: TGTGCCACCCTTGGTAGCGGGAGAACCTACGAGCAGTACTTC. Translating gives CATLGSGRTYEQYF.

The chain joins TRBV28 to TRBJ2-1, with 10 nucleotides matching TRBD2. V shed 5 bases, J shed 9 bases, and the junction held 4 bases outside the gene matches. This CDR3 is 13 amino acids long. The germline V gene has CDR1 MDHEN and CDR2 SYDVKM. The CDR3 DNA reads as TGTGCCAGCAGTGCTAGCGGGAGATTTGAGCAGTTCTTC. Encoded protein: CASSASGRFEQFF. The complete variable domain, with remaining parts taken from reference TRBV28 and TRBJ2-1, reads DVKVTQSSRYLVKRTGEKVFLECVQDMDHENMFWYRQDPGLGLRLIYFSYDVKMKEKGDIPEGYSVSREKKERFSLILESASTNQTSMYLCASSASGRFEQFFGPGTRLTVL.

The sample holds a few counts of this clone. Written as DNA, the CDR3 is TGTGCCAGCAGCGCCCATCAGGGAATAGCTTTCTTT. Protein product: CASSAHQGIAFF. This rearrangement joins TRBV9 to TRBJ1-1; possible D gene TRBD1, 5 bases. This CDR3 spans 12 amino acids. The germline V and J ends were trimmed by 3 bases and 10 bases, with 13 bases remaining between them. Germline assignment: CDR1 SGDLS and CDR2 YYNGEE.

This clone was detected only a few times. The rearrangement links TRBV2 to TRBJ1-1; D might be TRBD1 (5 bases). V was cut by 8 bases and J by 1 base, with 20 bases left in between. Germline V gives CDR1 SNHLY, CDR2 FYNNEI. This CDR3 has 16 amino acids. CDR3 nucleotide sequence: TGTGCCAGCGTGGGGCGACCGCTAGGCACGAACACTGAAGCTTTCTTT. This gives the protein CASVGRPLGTNTEAFF.

The V and J genes are TRBV18 and TRBJ2-1, with D perhaps matching TRBD2 (8 bases). CDR1 is KGHSH, CDR2 LQKENI, per germline. There are 17 residues in the CDR3. Trimming shortened V by 0 bases and J by 0 bases, and 12 bases separated the two germline ends. Here the CDR3 DNA reads TGTGCCAGCTCACCACCACAGGGGACTAGCTCCTACAATGAGCAGTTCTTC. Translating it yields CASSPPQGTSSYNEQFF.

This clone is a singleton in its sample. The chain employs TRBV7-8 and TRBJ1-4; D call uncertain. Germline-derived CDR1 and CDR2 are SGHVS and FQNEAQ. The germline V and J ends were trimmed by 5 bases and 8 bases, with 6 bases remaining between them. CDR3 length: 11 residues. The CDR3 nucleotides read TGTGCCAGCAGCCGGGGAGAAAAACTGTTTTTT. Its translation is CASSRGEKLFF.

V gene TRBV18 combines with J gene TRBJ2-3; 9 positions match TRBD1. From germline, CDR1 is KGHSH and CDR2 LQKENI. The length of the CDR3 is 14 residues. V trimming: 6 bases; J trimming: 3 bases; junction bases outside the gene matches: 4. The CDR3 reads CASSLDRGTDTQYF. DNA for the CDR3: TGTGCCAGCTCCCTGGACAGGGGAACAGATACGCAGTATTTT.

This chain joins TRBV4-3 and TRBJ2-5, with TRBD1 as a possible D gene (5 bases). The CDR3 length is 15 residues. Looked up from germline, CDR1 is LGHNA and CDR2 is YSLEER. Trimming left V 0 bases short and J 1 base short, with 9 bases between. In DNA form, the CDR3 reads TGCGCCAGCAGCCAAGATCCCAGGGCCCAAGAGACCCAGTACTTC. This sequence encodes CASSQDPRAQETQYF.

The table lists this clone with a few counts. The V gene is TRBV7-9, the J gene TRBJ2-3, with TRBD2 identical over 9 bases. Germline CDR1 SEHNR, CDR2 FQNEAQ (reference sequence). The junction had 10 bases not matched to a gene; V was cut back by 0 bases and J by 6 bases. This CDR3 has 17 residues. CDR3 nucleotide sequence: TGTGCCAGCAGCTTAGCGGCCTCTAGCGGGAAAGGGGATACGCAGTATTTT. It is translated as CASSLAASSGKGDTQYF.

This clone was seen more than once but under ten times. V and J are TRBV7-2 and TRBJ1-4; TRBD1 agrees at 12 bases. With 4 bases clipped from V and 7 bases from J, the junction kept 1 base outside the gene matches. CDR1 and CDR2 from the germline V gene are SGHTA and FQGNSA. The CDR3 covers 14 residues. The CDR3 bases are TGTGCCAGCAGCTCGGGACAGGGGGCTGAAAAACTGTTTTTT. It yields the protein CASSSGQGAEKLFF.

This clone turned up a few times. This chain links TRBV27 with TRBJ1-2; D remains unclear. CDR1 is MNHEY and CDR2 is SMNVEV in the germline V gene (reference sequence). V lost 6 bases to trimming and J lost 8 bases, with 13 bases between them. The CDR3 totals 12 residues. For the CDR3, the DNA is TGTGCCAGCAGCCTACGGGGTCGGGGCTACACCTTC. Translating it yields CASSLRGRGYTF.

The genes are TRBV18 and TRBJ2-2, with a possible D match to TRBD2 (6 bases). CDR3 size: 16 residues. The germline CDR1 and CDR2 sequences are KGHSH and LQKENI. Deletions cut 3 bases from V and 4 bases from J, with 15 bases between. This CDR3 is CASSPRLAAFTGELFF. The CDR3 region has the DNA TGTGCCAGCTCACCGCGGTTAGCGGCCTTCACCGGGGAGCTGTTTTTT. The variable domain in full, with the rest retrieved from reference TRBV18 and TRBJ2-2, is NAGVMQNPRHLVRRRGQEARLRCSPMKGHSHVYWYRQLPEEGLKFMVYLQKENIIDESGMPKERFSAEFPKEGPSILRIQQVVRGDSAAYFCASSPRLAAFTGELFFGEGSRLTVL.

The V call is TRBV7-2, the J call TRBJ2-5, with D possibly matching TRBD1 (5 bases). V lost 2 bases, J lost 3 bases, and 7 bases lay in between. CDR1 and CDR2 (germline): SGHTA, FQGNSA. The CDR3 contains 13 residues. CDR3 sequence (DNA): TGTGCCAGCAGCTTAATGACAGAAGAGACCCAGTACTTC. The encoded protein is CASSLMTEETQYF.

The chain is built from TRBV4-2 and TRBJ1-2; D may be TRBD1 (5 bases). Trimming took off 1 base at V and 5 bases at J, with 17 bases between the two ends. This CDR3 comprises 16 residues. Germline values: CDR1 LGHNA, CDR2 YNFKEQ. The CDR3 DNA reads as TGTGCCAGCAGCCAAGGAGCCAGCGGGGCGATATATGGCTACACCTTC. Translating it yields CASSQGASGAIYGYTF.

The CDR3 nucleotides read TGTGCCAGCAGCATCCTGTCTTGGGGGGGAGACACTGAAGCTTTCTTT. It specifies CASSILSWGGDTEAFF. This chain uses TRBV7-6 with TRBJ1-1; D may be TRBD1 (5 bases). Trimming pared 5 bases from V and 3 bases from J, leaving 19 bases between. The CDR3 is 16 residues long. CDR1 and CDR2 (germline): SGHVS, FNYEAQ.

A few counts support this clone. V is TRBV14 and J is TRBJ1-1, with D hard to call. The germline V and J ends were trimmed by 1 base and 1 base, with 7 bases remaining between them. The CDR3 length is 14 residues. The V gene's germline CDR1 is SGHDN and CDR2 FVKESK. DNA of the CDR3: TGTGCCAGCAGCCAAGGTCTAGGGAACACTGAAGCTTTCTTT. Translated: CASSQGLGNTEAFF.

In this sample, this clone turned up a few times. The chain uses TRBV5-5 and TRBJ2-7; 10 bases agree with TRBD1. The CDR3 runs to 18 residues. CDR1 is SGHKS, CDR2 YYEKEE, per germline (reference sequence). The trim removed 4 bases at V and 2 bases at J, leaving 15 bases unmatched. In nucleotides, the CDR3 is TGTGCCAGCAGCCTGAACGGGGGACAGGGGATGGACCCCTACGAGCAGTACTTC. As protein: CASSLNGGQGMDPYEQYF.

V usage is TRBV30 and J usage is TRBJ2-7; D unclear. The length of the CDR3 is 11 residues. V shed 1 base and J shed 3 bases, with 4 bases lying between them. Germline CDR1 is GTSNPN and CDR2 is SVGIG (reference sequence). The CDR3 bases are TGTGCCTGGAGTGAGAACTACGAGCAGTACGTC. Its protein is CAWSENYEQYV.

A few counts support this clone. The V gene is TRBV5-1, the J gene TRBJ2-7; TRBD2 matches at 12 bases. The CDR3 has 16 amino acids. From germline, CDR1 is SGHRS and CDR2 YFSETQ. The V gene end was trimmed by 4 bases and the J gene end by 6 bases; junction bases not matched to a gene: 11. CDR3 sequence (DNA): TGCGCCAGCAGCGCCATACTAGCGGGAGGATCCCCCGAGCAGTACTTC. Translated, it gives CASSAILAGGSPEQYF.

This clone was seen only a few times. This chain links TRBV6-5 with TRBJ2-1; TRBD2 aligns across 7 bases. Germline CDR1 MNHEY, CDR2 SVGAGI. CDR3 size: 13 residues. The J segment lost 4 bases and the V segment lost 8 bases, leaving 5 bases of the junction unmatched. This CDR3 reads CASGRGIYNEQFF. In DNA form, the CDR3 reads TGTGCCAGCGGGCGGGGGATATACAATGAGCAGTTCTTC.

The gene calls are TRBV9 and TRBJ2-3; D unclear. This CDR3 has 12 residues. V lost 3 bases and J 0 bases, leaving 2 bases between the germline ends. CDR1 is SGDLS and CDR2 is YYNGEE in the germline V gene. The CDR3, as DNA: TGTGCCAGCAGCGCTAGCACAGATACGCAGTATTTT. It translates to CASSASTDTQYF.

This clone was seen only a few times. The CDR3 loop is CATSNRGGANYGYTF. The CDR3 region has the DNA TGTGCCACCTCGAACAGGGGTGGGGCTAACTATGGCTACACCTTC. The V gene is TRBV6-6, the J gene TRBJ1-2, with 7 bases fitting TRBD1. In germline, CDR1 is MNHNY, CDR2 SVGAGI (reference sequence). V lost 10 bases, J lost 0 bases, and 11 bases stayed unmatched. The CDR3 covers 15 residues.

This clone was picked up a small number of times. The chain links TRBV7-9 to TRBJ2-6; possibly TRBD1 for D (5 bases). CDR1 is SEHNR and CDR2 is FQNEAQ in the germline V gene (reference sequence). The CDR3 spans 18 residues. Trimming left V 2 bases short and J 2 bases short, with 16 bases between. The CDR3 loop reads CASSLLGAAPPGANVLTF. CDR3 bases: TGTGCCAGCAGCTTATTAGGGGCCGCACCGCCTGGGGCCAACGTCCTGACTTTC.

In its sample, this clone was seen a few times. This chain uses TRBV29-1 with TRBJ2-1, with 8 nucleotides matching TRBD2. Trimming took 2 bases from V and 2 from J; bases not matched to a gene: 8. Per the germline V gene, CDR1 is SQVTM and CDR2 is ANQGSEA. CDR3 size: 16 residues. The CDR3 protein is CSVESLSGSTYNEQFF. CDR3 in DNA: TGCAGCGTTGAATCCCTAAGCGGGAGTACCTACAATGAGCAGTTCTTC.